A selection of T cell receptor beta chains follows, all from one sample in a study of blood T cells in healthy people across ages. TCRdb reprocessed the 5' RACE reads via MiXCR and lists one record per CDR3 protein. The sample carries some 640,000 distinct CDR3 sequences, roughly 49% recorded once. Specimen: blood. The origin of the receptors is a woman aged 55 to 70 in good health. The conserved cysteine and the conserved F or W are not part of the CDR3 here. A clone size is listed for some rows: how often the clone was seen (once, few, many), or a class if it is expanded.

TRBV4-3 - ASSQDRGTSGNEQF
TRBV29-1 few SALRGQTRTGELF
TRBV10-3 few AIKKGSETYEQY
TRBV20-1 - SAHPGQGASWEQY
TRBV10-3 once AISGARGSPYNEQF
TRBV4-3 - ASSQDGTSDSPLH
TRBV12-3/TRBV12-4 - ASSQADKQY
TRBV7-9 many ASNLNRVLEETQY
TRBV7-6 once ASSLTPLAGGQY
TRBV24-1 - ATSDPLDRGGYEQY
TRBV12-3/TRBV12-4 - ASKIGLTNTEAF
TRBV7-9 - ASSLGGAGGPQPQH
TRBV5-6 - ASNIKGQETQY
TRBV14 - ASSHQQGSGRPTDTQY
TRBV20-1 - SAPRSRETQY
TRBV5-8 - ASSLVTVGCSGYT
TRBV20-1 - SPPTDPRKQY
TRBV20-1 few SASGGVLYNEQF
TRBV11-2 - ASSFHTLLSYEQY
TRBV29-1 once SVEKQFYNEQY
TRBV5-6 - ASSLYFPASGNYEQY
TRBV6-5 - ASSYFAGRDEQY
TRBV7-6 - ASSFGQHNEQF
TRBV20-1 - SASITGKNEKLF
TRBV12-3/TRBV12-4 - ASKVDRPATGELF
TRBV29-1 few SVKSGSLNTEAF
TRBV29-1 few SVKAGGTYNEQF
TRBV6-5 many ASSSDAPYEQY
TRBV5-1 few ASSLGGGRGEQY
TRBV5-8 - ASSPRLAAYQETQY
TRBV29-1 - SVLRGGRNIQY
TRBV7-3 - ASSLGELNEQY
TRBV7-6 few ASSLAPALGGSYEQY
TRBV6-6 - ASRRSLGGSHNEQY
TRBV20-1 - SVPGQGAYEQY
TRBV7-2 few ASSKGRAGDTQY
TRBV3-1 - ASSTRRTNTGELF
TRBV3-1 - ASSQDPRGNSPLH
TRBV29-1 few SVEYRQGHGYT
TRBV4-2 - ASSQEVAGEWYNEQY
TRBV29-1 few SVWGNIQY
TRBV12-3/TRBV12-4 - ASLPRDSLFETEAF
TRBV20-1 - SARDLIDKLF
TRBV20-1 few SARVVGPTLYEQY
TRBV20-1 few SAIDELYGYT
TRBV12-3/TRBV12-4 few ASSFAGNYGYT
TRBV11-2 - ASSDGSPQETQY
TRBV20-1 few SASGGRSRNEQY
TRBV28 - ASRQAGKGGDNEQF
TRBV3-1 - ASSLYSATNEKLF
TRBV29-1 - SVDRPTSREQY
TRBV20-1 few SARDYRGANVLT